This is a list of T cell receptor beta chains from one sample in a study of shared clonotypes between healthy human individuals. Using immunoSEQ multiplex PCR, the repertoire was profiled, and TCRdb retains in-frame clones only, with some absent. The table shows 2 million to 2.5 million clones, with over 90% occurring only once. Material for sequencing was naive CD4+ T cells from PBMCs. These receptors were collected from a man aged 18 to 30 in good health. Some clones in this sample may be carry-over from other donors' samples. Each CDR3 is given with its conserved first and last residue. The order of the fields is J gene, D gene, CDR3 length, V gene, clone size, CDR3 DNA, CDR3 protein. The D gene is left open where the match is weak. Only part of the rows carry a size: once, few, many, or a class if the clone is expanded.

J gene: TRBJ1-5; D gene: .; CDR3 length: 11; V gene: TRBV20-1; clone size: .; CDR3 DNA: TGCAGTGCATACGTAGATTTGGCCCAGCATTTT; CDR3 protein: CSAYVDLAQHF
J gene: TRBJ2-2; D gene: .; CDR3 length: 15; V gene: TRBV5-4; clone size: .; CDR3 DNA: TGTGCCAGCAGCTTTCCCCTCAGTCCCACCGGGGAGCTGTTTTTT; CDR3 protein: CASSFPLSPTGELFF
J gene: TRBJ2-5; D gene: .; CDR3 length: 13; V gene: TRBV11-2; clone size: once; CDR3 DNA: TGTGCCAGCAGCTTAGCGCATACCGAGACCCAGTACTTC; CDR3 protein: CASSLAHTETQYF
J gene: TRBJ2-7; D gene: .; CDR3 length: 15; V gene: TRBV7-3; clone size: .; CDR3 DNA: TGTGCCAGCAGCTTATTGGCAGGGACGACGTACGAGCAGTACTTC; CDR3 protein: CASSLLAGTTYEQYF
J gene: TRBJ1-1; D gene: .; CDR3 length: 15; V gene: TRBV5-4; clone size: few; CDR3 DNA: TGTGCCAGCAGCCCCGAGGCGAGCGCCAGAACTGAAGCTTTCTTT; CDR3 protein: CASSPEASARTEAFF
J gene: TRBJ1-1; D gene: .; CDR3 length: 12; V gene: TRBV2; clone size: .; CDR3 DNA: TGTGCCAGCAGTTATGTCCCGTTTGAAGCTTTCTTT; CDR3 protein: CASSYVPFEAFF
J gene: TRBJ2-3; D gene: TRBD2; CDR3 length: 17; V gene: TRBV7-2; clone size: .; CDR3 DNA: TGTGCCAGCAGCCCCGGACTAGCGGGAGCAATCGCAGATACGCAGTATTTT; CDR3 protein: CASSPGLAGAIADTQYF
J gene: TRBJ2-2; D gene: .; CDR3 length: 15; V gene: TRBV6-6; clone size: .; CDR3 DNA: TGTGCCAGCAGTTATACCGGCAGGGCCTCCGGGGAGCTGTTTTTT; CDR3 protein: CASSYTGRASGELFF
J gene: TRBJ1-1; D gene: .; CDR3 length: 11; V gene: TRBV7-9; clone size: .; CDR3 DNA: TGTGCCAGCAGCCGAGACACTGAAGCTTTCTTT; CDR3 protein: CASSRDTEAFF
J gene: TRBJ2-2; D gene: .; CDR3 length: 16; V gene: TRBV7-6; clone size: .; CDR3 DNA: TGTGCCAGCAGAGAGGGGCCGGGATCGATCCCCGGGGAGCTGTTTTTT; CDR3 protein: CASREGPGSIPGELFF
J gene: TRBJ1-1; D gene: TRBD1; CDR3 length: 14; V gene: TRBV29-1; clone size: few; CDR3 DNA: TGCAGCGTTGTGGGGGGACAGGGATCCACTGAAGCTTTCTTT; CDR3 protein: CSVVGGQGSTEAFF
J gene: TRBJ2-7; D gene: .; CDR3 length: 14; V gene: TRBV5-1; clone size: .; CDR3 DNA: TGCGCCAGCAGCGCCCGGGCCGGGGGTAACGAGCAGTACTTC; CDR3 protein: CASSARAGGNEQYF
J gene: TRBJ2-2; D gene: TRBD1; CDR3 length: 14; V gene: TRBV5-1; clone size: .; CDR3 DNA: TGCGCCAGCAGCTTGACAGGGGGTACCGGGGAGCTGTTTTTT; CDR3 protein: CASSLTGGTGELFF
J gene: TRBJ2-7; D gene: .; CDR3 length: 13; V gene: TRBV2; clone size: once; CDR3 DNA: TGTGCCAGCAGTGAGGTCTCGGGTGCCGAGCAGTACTTC; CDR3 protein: CASSEVSGAEQYF
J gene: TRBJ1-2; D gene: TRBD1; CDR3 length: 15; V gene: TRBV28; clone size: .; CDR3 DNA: TGTGCCAGCAGGTCCGGGACAGGGATTTTCTATGGCTACACCTTC; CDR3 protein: CASRSGTGIFYGYTF
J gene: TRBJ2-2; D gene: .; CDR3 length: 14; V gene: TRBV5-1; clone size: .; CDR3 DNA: TGCGCCAGCAGCTTGGACCCCGGGACCGGGGAGCTGTTTTTT; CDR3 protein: CASSLDPGTGELFF
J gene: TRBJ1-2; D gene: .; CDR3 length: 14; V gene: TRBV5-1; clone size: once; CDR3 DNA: TGCGCCAGCAGCTGGGACGGAACTAACTATGGCTACACCTTC; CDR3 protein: CASSWDGTNYGYTF
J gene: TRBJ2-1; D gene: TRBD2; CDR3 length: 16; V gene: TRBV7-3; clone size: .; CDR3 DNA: TGTGCCAGCAGCTTATCCGGGACTAGTGTCGGCAATGAGCAGTTCTTC; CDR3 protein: CASSLSGTSVGNEQFF
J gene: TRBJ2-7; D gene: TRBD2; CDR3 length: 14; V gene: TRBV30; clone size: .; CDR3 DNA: TGTGCCTGGAGAGACGGGAGGGTATCCTACGAGCAGTACTTC; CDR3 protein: CAWRDGRVSYEQYF
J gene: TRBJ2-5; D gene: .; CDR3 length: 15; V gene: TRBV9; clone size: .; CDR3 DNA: TGTGCCAGCAGCGAGGGTCCAACCGCCCCGCGGACCCAGTACTTC; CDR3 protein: CASSEGPTAPRTQYF
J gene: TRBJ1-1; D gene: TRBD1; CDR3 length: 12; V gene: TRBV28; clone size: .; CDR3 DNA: TGTGCCAGCAGCGCCGGGGACAGTGAAGCTTTCTTT; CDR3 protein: CASSAGDSEAFF
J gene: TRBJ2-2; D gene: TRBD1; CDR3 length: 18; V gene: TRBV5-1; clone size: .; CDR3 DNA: TGCGCCAGCAGCTCGGGGGACAGGCCTGCGCCGAACACCGGGGAGCTGTTTTTT; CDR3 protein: CASSSGDRPAPNTGELFF
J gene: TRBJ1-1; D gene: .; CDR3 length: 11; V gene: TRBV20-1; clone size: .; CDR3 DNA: TGCAGTGCTAGTGACCGAAGGGCTGCTTTCTTT; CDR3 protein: CSASDRRAAFF
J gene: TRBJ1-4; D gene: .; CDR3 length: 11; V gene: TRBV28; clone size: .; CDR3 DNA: TGTGCCAGCAGTCTTAATGAAAAACTGTTTTTT; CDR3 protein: CASSLNEKLFF
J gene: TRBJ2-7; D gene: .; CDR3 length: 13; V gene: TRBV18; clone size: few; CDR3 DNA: TGTGCCAGCTCACCACAGAGCTCCTACGAGCAGTACTTC; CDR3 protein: CASSPQSSYEQYF
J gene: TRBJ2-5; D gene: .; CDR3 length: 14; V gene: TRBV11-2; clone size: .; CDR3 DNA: TGTGCCAGCAGCTTACGCGGGGTTCAAGAGACCCAGTACTTC; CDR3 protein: CASSLRGVQETQYF
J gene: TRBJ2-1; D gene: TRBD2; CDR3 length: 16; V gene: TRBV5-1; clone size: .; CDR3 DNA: TGCGCCAGCAGCCTGCAGGGACTAGCAGGATACAATGAGCAGTTCTTC; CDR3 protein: CASSLQGLAGYNEQFF
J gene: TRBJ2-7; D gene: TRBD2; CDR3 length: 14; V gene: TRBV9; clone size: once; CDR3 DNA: TGTGCCAGCAGCGTAGCGGGAGGTGAATCCGAGCAGTACTTC; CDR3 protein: CASSVAGGESEQYF
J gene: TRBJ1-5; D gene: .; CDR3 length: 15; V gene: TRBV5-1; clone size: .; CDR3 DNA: TGCGCCAGCAGCTTGTCTCCAAATAGCAATCAGCCCCAGCATTTT; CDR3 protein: CASSLSPNSNQPQHF
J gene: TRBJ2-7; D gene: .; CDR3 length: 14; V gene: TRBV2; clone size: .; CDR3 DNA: TGTGCCAGCAGTGAACAGGGGTCGATCTACGAGCAGTACTTC; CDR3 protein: CASSEQGSIYEQYF
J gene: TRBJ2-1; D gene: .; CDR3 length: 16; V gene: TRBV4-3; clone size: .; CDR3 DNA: TGCGCCAGCAGCCTAACCCAGGGACCGGCCTACAATGAGCAGTTCTTC; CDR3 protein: CASSLTQGPAYNEQFF
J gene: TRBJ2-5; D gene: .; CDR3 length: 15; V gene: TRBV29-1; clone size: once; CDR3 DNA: TGCAGCGTTAATATGGCAGGGCGGGACCAAGAGACCCAGTACTTC; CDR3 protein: CSVNMAGRDQETQYF
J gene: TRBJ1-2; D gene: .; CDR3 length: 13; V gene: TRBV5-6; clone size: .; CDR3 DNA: TGTGCCAGCCACGGCGGGTCAGGCTATGGCTACACCTTC; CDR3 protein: CASHGGSGYGYTF
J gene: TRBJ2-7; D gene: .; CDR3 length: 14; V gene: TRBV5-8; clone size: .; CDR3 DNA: TGTGCCAGCAGCCTGGGGGGACAACTCTACGAGCAGTACTTC; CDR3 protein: CASSLGGQLYEQYF
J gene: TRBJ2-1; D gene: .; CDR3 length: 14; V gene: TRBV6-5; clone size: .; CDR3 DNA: TGTGCCAGCAGTTCGTCCCGGGACGGCTATGAGCAGTTCTTC; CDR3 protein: CASSSSRDGYEQFF
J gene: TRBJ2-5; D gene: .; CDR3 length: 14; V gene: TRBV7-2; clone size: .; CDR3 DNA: TGTGCCAGCAGATCAGGGAAGGGGGGGGAGACCCAGTACTTC; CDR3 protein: CASRSGKGGETQYF
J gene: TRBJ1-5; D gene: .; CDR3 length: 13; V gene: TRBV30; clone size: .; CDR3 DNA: TGTGCCTGGACCTCAAGCGGGAATCAGCCCCAGCATTTT; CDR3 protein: CAWTSSGNQPQHF
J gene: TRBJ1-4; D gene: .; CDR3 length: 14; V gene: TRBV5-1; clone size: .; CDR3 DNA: TGCGCCAGCAGCTTGGGGCCGGGTTGGGAAAAACTGTTTTTT; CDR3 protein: CASSLGPGWEKLFF
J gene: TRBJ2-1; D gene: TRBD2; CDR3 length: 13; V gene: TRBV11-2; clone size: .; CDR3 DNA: TGTGCCAGCAGCTTAGTTGCGGGGGATGAGCAGTTCTTC; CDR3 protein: CASSLVAGDEQFF